This T cell receptor beta chain came from a study of blood T cell repertoires in COVID-19. In the study overall: Spain, Italy and the United States supplied samples that represented acute and convalescent COVID-19. Nucleic acid was either cDNA or gDNA, and it came from T cells, B-cell-depleted T cells, or PBMCs.

Germline V gives CDR1 LGHNA, CDR2 YSLEER. V lost 2 bases and J 5 bases, leaving 18 bases between the germline ends. The CDR3 extends over 16 amino acids. Recovery meant two consecutive negative NP/OP PCR tests, professional clearance, or resolved symptoms. Data came from immunoSEQ multiplex PCR; TCRdb stores just in-frame clones and leaves some out. The sample shows 300,000 or so clones, 70% to 90% of them seen only once. The chain joins TRBV4-3 to TRBJ1-2; tentatively, D is TRBD1 (5 bases). The sequenced sample was PBMCs or T cells enriched from blood (not recorded which). The sequence was obtained from a woman aged 25-40 years who had recovered from COVID-19. CDR3 coding DNA: TGCGCCAGCAGCCAAAAGGAAGGCGGTTCAGGGTATGGCTACACCTTC. It yields the protein CASSQKEGGSGYGYTF.